The clone carrying this T cell receptor (beta chain) was recorded a few times. This record belongs to a study of T cells after yellow fever vaccination. The authors made TCR cDNA by 5'RACE template switching, adding a universal primer site and UMIs. TCRdb reprocessed the 5' RACE reads via MiXCR and lists one record per CDR3 protein. Seen here are 360,000 or so distinct CDR3 sequences, roughly 11% observed once, and the top ten hold about 17%. The germline V gene encodes CDR1 SGHRS and CDR2 YFSETQ. V was trimmed by 0 bases and J by 2 bases, leaving 14 bases between them. The CDR3 extends over 16 amino acids.

The sequence was collected from a man younger than 30 who received the YFV17D yellow fever vaccine. The rearrangement uses TRBV5-1 and TRBJ1-1; D remains ambiguous. Sequenced material: PBMCs, taken on the day of the first yellow fever vaccination. The CDR3 loop reads CASSLASTRDNTEAFF. CDR3 bases: TGCGCCAGCAGCTTGGCCTCTACCCGAGATAACACTGAAGCTTTCTTT.